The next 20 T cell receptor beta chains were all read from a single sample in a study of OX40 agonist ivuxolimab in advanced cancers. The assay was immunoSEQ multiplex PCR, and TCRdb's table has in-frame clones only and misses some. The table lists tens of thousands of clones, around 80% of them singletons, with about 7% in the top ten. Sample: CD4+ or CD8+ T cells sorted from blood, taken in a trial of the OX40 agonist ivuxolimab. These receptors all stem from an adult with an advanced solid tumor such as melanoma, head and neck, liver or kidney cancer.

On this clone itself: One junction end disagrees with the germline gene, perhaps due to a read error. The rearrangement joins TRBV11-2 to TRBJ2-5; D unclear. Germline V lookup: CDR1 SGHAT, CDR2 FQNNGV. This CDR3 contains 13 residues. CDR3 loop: CASSLDRVGTQYF. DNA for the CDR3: TGTGCCAGCAGCTTAGATAGGGTTGGAACCCAATACTTC.

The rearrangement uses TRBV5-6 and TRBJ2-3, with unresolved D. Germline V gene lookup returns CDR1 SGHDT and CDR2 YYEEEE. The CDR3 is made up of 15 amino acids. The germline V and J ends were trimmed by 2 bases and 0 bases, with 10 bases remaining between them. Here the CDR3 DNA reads TGTGCCAGCAGCTTAACAGAACTTAGCACAGATACGCAGTATTTT. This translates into CASSLTELSTDTQYF.

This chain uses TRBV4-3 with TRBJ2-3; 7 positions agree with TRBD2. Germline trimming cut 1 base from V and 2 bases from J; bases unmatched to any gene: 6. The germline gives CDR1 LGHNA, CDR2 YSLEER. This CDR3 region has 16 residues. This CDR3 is CASSQVASGLTDTQYF. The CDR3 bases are TGCGCCAGCAGCCAAGTGGCTAGCGGACTCACAGATACGCAGTATTTT.

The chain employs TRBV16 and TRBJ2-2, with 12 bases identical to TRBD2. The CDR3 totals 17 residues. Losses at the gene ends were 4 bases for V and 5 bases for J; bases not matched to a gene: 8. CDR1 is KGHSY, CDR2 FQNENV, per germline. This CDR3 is CASSRLLAGGLTGELFF. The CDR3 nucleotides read TGTGCCAGCAGCCGATTACTAGCGGGAGGTTTGACCGGGGAGCTGTTTTTT.

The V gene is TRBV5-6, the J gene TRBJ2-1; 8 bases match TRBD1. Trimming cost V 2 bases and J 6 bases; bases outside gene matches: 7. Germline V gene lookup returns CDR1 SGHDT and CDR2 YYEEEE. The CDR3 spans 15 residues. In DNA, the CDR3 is TGTGCCAGCAGCTTCTTCCGGACAGGGACCAATGAGCAGTTCTTC. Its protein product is CASSFFRTGTNEQFF.

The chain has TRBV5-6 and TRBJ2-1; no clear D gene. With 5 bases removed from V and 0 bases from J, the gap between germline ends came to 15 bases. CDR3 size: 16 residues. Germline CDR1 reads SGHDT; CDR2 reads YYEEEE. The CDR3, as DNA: TGTGCCAGCAGTTCCGGGTTTCATGGCTCCTACAATGAGCAGTTCTTC. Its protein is CASSSGFHGSYNEQFF.

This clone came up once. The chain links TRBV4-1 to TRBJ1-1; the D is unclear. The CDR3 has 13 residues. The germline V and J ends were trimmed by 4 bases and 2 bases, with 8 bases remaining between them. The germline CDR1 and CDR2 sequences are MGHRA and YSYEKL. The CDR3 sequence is CASSPILNTEAFF. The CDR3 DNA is TGCGCCAGCAGCCCCATCTTAAACACTGAAGCTTTCTTT.

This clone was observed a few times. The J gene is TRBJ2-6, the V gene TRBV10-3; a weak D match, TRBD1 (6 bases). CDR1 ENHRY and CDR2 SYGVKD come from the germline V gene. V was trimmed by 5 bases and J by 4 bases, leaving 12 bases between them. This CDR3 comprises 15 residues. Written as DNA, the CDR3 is TGTGCCATCAGTTTCAGGGGATTGGGGGCCAACGTCCTGACTTTC. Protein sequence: CAISFRGLGANVLTF.

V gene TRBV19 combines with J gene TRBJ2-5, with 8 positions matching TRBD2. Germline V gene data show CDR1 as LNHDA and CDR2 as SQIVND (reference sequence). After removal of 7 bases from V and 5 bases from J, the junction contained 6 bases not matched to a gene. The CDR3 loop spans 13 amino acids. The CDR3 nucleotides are TGTGCCAGTACCGAAACGGGAGGGGAGACCCAGTACTTC. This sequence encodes CASTETGGETQYF. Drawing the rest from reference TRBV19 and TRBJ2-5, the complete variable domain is DGGITQSPKYLFRKEGQNVTLSCEQNLNHDAMYWYRQDPGQGLRLIYYSQIVNDFQKGDIAEGYSVSREKKESFPLTVTSAQKNPTAFYLCASTETGGETQYFGPGTRLLVL.

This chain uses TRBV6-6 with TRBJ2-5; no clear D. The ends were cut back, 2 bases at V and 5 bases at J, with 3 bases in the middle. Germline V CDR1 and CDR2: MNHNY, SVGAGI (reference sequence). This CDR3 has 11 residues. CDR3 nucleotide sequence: TGTGCCAGCAGTTACAGGGAGACCCAGTACTTC. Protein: CASSYRETQYF.

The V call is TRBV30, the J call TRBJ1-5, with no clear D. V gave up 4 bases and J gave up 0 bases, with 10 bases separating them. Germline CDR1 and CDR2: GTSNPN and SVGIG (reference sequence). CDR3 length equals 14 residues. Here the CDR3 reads CAWTKEYSNQPQHF. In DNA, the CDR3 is TGTGCCTGGACAAAAGAGTATAGCAATCAGCCCCAGCATTTT.

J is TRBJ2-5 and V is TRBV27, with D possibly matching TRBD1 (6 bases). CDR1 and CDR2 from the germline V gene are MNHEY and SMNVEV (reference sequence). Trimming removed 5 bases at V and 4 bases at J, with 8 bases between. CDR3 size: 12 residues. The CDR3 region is CASSNRAETQYF. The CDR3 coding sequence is TGTGCCAGCAGTAACAGGGCAGAGACCCAGTACTTC.

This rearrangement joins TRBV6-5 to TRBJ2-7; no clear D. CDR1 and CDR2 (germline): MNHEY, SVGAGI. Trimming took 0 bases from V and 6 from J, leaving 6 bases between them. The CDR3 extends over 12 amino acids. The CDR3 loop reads CASSYSPLEQYF. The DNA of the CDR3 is TGTGCCAGCAGTTACTCCCCTCTCGAGCAGTACTTC.

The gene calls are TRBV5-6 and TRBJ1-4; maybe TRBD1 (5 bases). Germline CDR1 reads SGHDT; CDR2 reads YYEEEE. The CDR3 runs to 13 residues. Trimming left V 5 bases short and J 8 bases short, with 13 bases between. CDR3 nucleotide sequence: TGTGCCAGCAGTCAGGGCTTTCGGGAAAAACTGTTTTTT. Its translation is CASSQGFREKLFF.

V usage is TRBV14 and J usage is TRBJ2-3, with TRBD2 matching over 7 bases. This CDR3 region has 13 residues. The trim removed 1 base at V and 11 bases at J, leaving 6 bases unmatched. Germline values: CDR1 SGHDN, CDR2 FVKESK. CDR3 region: CASSQGDYQGQYF. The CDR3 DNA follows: TGTGCCAGCAGCCAAGGGGACTATCAGGGGCAGTATTTT.

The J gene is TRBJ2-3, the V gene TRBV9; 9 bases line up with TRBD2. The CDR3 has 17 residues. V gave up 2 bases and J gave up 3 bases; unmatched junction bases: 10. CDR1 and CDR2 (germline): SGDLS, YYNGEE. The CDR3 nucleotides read TGTGCCAGCAGCGTCGGGCTAGCGGGAATACAGACAGATACGCAGTATTTT. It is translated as CASSVGLAGIQTDTQYF.

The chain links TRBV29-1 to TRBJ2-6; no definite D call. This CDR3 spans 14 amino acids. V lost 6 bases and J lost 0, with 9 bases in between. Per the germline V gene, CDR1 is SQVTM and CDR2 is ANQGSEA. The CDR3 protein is CSVSQPSGANVLTF. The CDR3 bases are TGCAGCGTGTCCCAACCCTCTGGGGCCAACGTCCTGACTTTC.

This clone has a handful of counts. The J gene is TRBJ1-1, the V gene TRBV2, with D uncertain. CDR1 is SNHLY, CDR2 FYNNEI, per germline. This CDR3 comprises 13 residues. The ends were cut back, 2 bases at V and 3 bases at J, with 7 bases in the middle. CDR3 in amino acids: CASSEQRDTEAFF. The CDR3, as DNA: TGTGCCAGCAGTGAACAGCGTGACACTGAAGCTTTCTTT.

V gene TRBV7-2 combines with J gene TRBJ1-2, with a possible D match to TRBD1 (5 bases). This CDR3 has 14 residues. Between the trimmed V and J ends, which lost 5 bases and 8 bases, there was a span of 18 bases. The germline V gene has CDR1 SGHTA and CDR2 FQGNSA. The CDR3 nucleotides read TGTGCCAGCAGCCGCCTCTTGGGGACGGAAGGCTACACCTTC. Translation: CASSRLLGTEGYTF.

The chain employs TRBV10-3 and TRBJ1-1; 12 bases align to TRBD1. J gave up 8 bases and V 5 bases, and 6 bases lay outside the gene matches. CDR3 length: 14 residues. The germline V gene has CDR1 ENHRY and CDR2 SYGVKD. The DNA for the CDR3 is TGTGCCATCAGTCAGGGACAGGGGGCTTTGGAAGCTTTCTTT. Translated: CAISQGQGALEAFF.